This T cell receptor beta chain emerged from a study of vaccination and CD4 T cells after COVID-19. The wider study: Recovered patients in the cohort numbered six men and four women, two of them Hispanic. The cells were exposed to overlapping spike peptides originating from SARS-CoV-2, HCoV-NL63, HCoV-OC43 and HCoV-229E for stimulation. General study results and limits: Spike mono-reactivity applied to 304 of 307 vaccine-specific clones detected in convalescent patients.

Documented treatment: approximately nine-day PBMC culture with coronavirus spike peptide pools or control peptides (ViraFEST assay). The V gene's germline CDR1 is SEHNR and CDR2 FQNEAQ (reference sequence). V lost 1 base to trimming and J lost 6 bases, with 12 bases between them. This CDR3 is 14 amino acids long. The Oncomine TCR Beta short-read assay was what sequenced the DNA obtained from cultured CD4+ T cells. MiXCR was run by TCRdb on the PCR reads, yielding one entry per CDR3 protein. The data contain around 17,000 distinct CDR3 sequences, roughly 59% of them singletons. Concerning this clonotype: Its antigen is undetermined.

Material: CD4+ T cells from blood, cultured in vitro. This TCR derives from a human donor who had recovered from COVID-19. The gene calls are TRBV7-9 and TRBJ1-1; D may be TRBD1 (6 bases). In DNA form, the CDR3 reads TGTGCCAGCAGCTTAGAGTTGGGGGGCGCTGAAGCTTTCTTT. Protein product: CASSLELGGAEAFF.